These T cell receptor beta chains were read from a single sample in a study of blood T cell repertoires in COVID-19. Libraries were prepared by immunoSEQ multiplex PCR; TCRdb keeps only in-frame clonotypes and omits some of them. The table lists a few hundred thousand clones, 87% of them singletons. Sequences were obtained from PBMCs or T cells enriched from blood (not recorded which). Receptor source: a woman aged 18-29 years who had recovered from COVID-19. Both conserved end residues are part of each CDR3. The D gene is left open where the match is weak. Part of the rows lack a size; the others show once, few, many or a class for expanded clones.

v_call,j_call,d_call,clone_size,cdr3_nt,cdr3_aa
TRBV7-3,TRBJ1-6,-,-,TGTGCCAGCAGTACGGGGAGTTCACCCCTCCACTTT,CASSTGSSPLHF
TRBV13,TRBJ1-3,-,-,TGTGCCAGCAGCACGTTTAGCGACGAAGGAAACACCATATATTTT,CASSTFSDEGNTIYF
TRBV18,TRBJ2-1,-,-,TGTGCCAGCTCCCGCGCGGGCTCCTACAATGAGCAGTTCTTC,CASSRAGSYNEQFF
TRBV9,TRBJ2-2,-,-,TGTGCCAGCAGCGTAGCGGTATATGGGCGCGACACCGGGGAGCTGTTTTTT,CASSVAVYGRDTGELFF
TRBV3-1/TRBV3-2,TRBJ2-5,TRBD2,-,TGTGCCAGCAGCCAAGTGTCCGGGAGGCAGGCCCTGTACTTC,CASSQVSGRQALYF
TRBV30,TRBJ1-4,-,-,TGTGCCTGGAGTGTACGGCAGGGCGGCGGTGAAAAACTGTTTTTT,CAWSVRQGGGEKLFF
TRBV7-9,TRBJ1-3,TRBD1,-,TGTGCCAGCCATAATATCGGTGGACAGGCCCTATATTTT,CASHNIGGQALYF
TRBV4-3,TRBJ1-2,TRBD1,-,TGCGCCAGCAGCCAAGCGGTTATCTGGGACAGGGCCTATGGCTACACCTTC,CASSQAVIWDRAYGYTF
TRBV2,TRBJ2-3,-,-,TGTGCCAGCAGTCCGAATACTAGCCCCCTGGATACGCAGTATTTT,CASSPNTSPLDTQYF
TRBV2,TRBJ2-5,-,-,TGTGCCAGCAGTGGAGCGGGCCGTCTACAAGAGACCCAGTACTTC,CASSGAGRLQETQYF
TRBV27,TRBJ1-1,-,-,TGTGCCAGCAGCCCGAGGTTACAGGGTAAAGCTTTCTTT,CASSPRLQGKAFF
TRBV7-2,TRBJ1-1,-,-,TGTGCCAGCAGCTTAGCGAAGGGGACTGAAGCTTTCTTT,CASSLAKGTEAFF
TRBV12-3/TRBV12-4,TRBJ2-5,-,-,TGTGCCAGCAGTTCCGGGTTTCAGACCCAGTACTTC,CASSSGFQTQYF
TRBV30,TRBJ1-4,TRBD1,-,TGTGCCTGCAAGCCCTCGGACAGGGAATTTGAAAAACTGTTTTTT,CACKPSDREFEKLFF
TRBV7-6,TRBJ2-2,-,-,TGTGCCAGCAGCTTAGCGGGAGTCCCCGACACCGGGGAGCTGTTTTTT,CASSLAGVPDTGELFF
TRBV6-1,TRBJ1-2,-,-,TGTGCCAGCAGTGAAGCTGGTGCGGGGGCCGGCTATGGCTACACCTTC,CASSEAGAGAGYGYTF
TRBV7-2,TRBJ2-7,-,once,TGTGCCAGCAGCTTCGGGTTTGGGGCAGACTTGACTTACGAGCAGTACTTC,CASSFGFGADLTYEQYF
TRBV5-4,TRBJ1-4,TRBD1,-,TGTGCCAGCAGCTTGGACCCTCCGGACAGGGGAAGTGAAAAACTGTTTTTT,CASSLDPPDRGSEKLFF
TRBV28,TRBJ1-1,-,-,TGTGCCAGCACCCATCGGAGGTTATTTGAAGCTTTCTTT,CASTHRRLFEAFF
TRBV7-2,TRBJ1-2,-,-,TGTGCCATGTCCCGGGACACCTACCATGGCTACACCTTC,CAMSRDTYHGYTF
TRBV3-1/TRBV3-2,TRBJ2-7,TRBD1,-,TGTGCCAGCAGCCAAGACCCGACAGGGAACTACTACGAGCAGTACTTC,CASSQDPTGNYYEQYF
TRBV18,TRBJ2-1,-,-,TGTGCCAGCTCACCTACTAGCTCCTACAATGAGCAGTTCTTC,CASSPTSSYNEQFF
TRBV28,TRBJ1-2,-,few,TGTGCCAGCAGTTTATCCAACCGGGGCTACACCTTC,CASSLSNRGYTF
TRBV4-1,TRBJ2-2,-,-,TGCGCCAGCAGCCCCATCCTAAAGGGGGAGCTGTTTTTT,CASSPILKGELFF
TRBV5-1,TRBJ2-1,-,-,TGCGCCAGCAGCTTGCGGGAAGGGTCCTACAATGAGCAGTTCTTC,CASSLREGSYNEQFF
TRBV2,TRBJ2-7,-,-,TGTGCCAGCCGAGTAGCCTCGAACGTCTACGAGCAGTACTTC,CASRVASNVYEQYF
TRBV19,TRBJ2-3,TRBD2,-,TGTGCCAGTAAGCTAGCGGGAGCCACAGATACGCAGTATTTT,CASKLAGATDTQYF
TRBV7-2,TRBJ1-1,-,-,TGTGCCAGCAGCCCGGGACAAGGCCTTGAAGCTTTCTTT,CASSPGQGLEAFF
TRBV25-1,TRBJ2-1,TRBD1,few,TGTGCCAGCAGTGAATATAAGGATCGGGACAGGGGGCTTAGTGAGCAGTTCTTC,CASSEYKDRDRGLSEQFF
TRBV7-2,TRBJ1-3,-,-,TGTGCCAGCAGCTTACAGGGTGGCTTTTCTGGAAACACCATATATTTT,CASSLQGGFSGNTIYF
TRBV4-3,TRBJ2-2,-,many,TGCGCCAGCAGCCACAGGCTGGAAAACACCGGGGAGCTGTTTTTT,CASSHRLENTGELFF
TRBV30,TRBJ2-3,TRBD2,-,TGTGCCTGGAGTGTCGGGCTAGCGGGGAGATACACAGATACGCAGTATTTT,CAWSVGLAGRYTDTQYF
TRBV5-4,TRBJ1-1,-,-,TGTGCCAGCAGCTTGGTAGGGGCTTCGAACACTGAAGCTTTCTTT,CASSLVGASNTEAFF
TRBV6-2/TRBV6-3,TRBJ1-1,TRBD1,-,TGTGCCAGCAGTTCTCCCCGGGCAGGGGGGAACACTGAAGCTTTCTTT,CASSSPRAGGNTEAFF
TRBV19,TRBJ1-1,-,once,TGTGCCAGTAGTATCAATCCGGTTTTGAACACTGAAGCTTTCTTT,CASSINPVLNTEAFF
TRBV28,TRBJ1-2,TRBD1,-,TGTGCCAGCACCCTCGGTGGCCGAGGACAGGTTCATGGCTACACCTTC,CASTLGGRGQVHGYTF
TRBV18,TRBJ1-5,-,-,TGTGCCAGCTCGACAGAAAATAGCAATCAGCCCCAGCATTTT,CASSTENSNQPQHF
TRBV2,TRBJ2-7,-,few,TGTGCCAGCAGCGCCGCAGGGGTTCTCAACGAGCAGTACTTC,CASSAAGVLNEQYF
TRBV4-3,TRBJ2-2,-,once,TGCGCCAGCAGCCAAGCCCGCAGCACCGGGGAGCTGTTTTTT,CASSQARSTGELFF
TRBV9,TRBJ2-5,-,once,TGTGCCAGCAGCGTAGGGAGCGGGCTTAAAGAGACCCAGTACTTC,CASSVGSGLKETQYF
TRBV6-1,TRBJ2-1,TRBD1,-,TGTGCCAGCAGTGAAGTTTTAGCAGGGGGCAATGAGCAGTTCTTC,CASSEVLAGGNEQFF
TRBV11-2,TRBJ1-1,TRBD1,-,TGTGCCAGCAGCCTGCCGGGACAGATGAACACTGAAGCTTTCTTT,CASSLPGQMNTEAFF
TRBV6-5,TRBJ1-2,-,once,TGTGCCAGCCTACGACAGACTAACTATGGCTACACCTTC,CASLRQTNYGYTF
TRBV2,TRBJ1-1,-,-,TGTGCCAGCAGTGGCGACGAGGGAAAAGCTTTCTTT,CASSGDEGKAFF
TRBV10-3,TRBJ2-1,TRBD2,once,TGTGCCACCCTTAGCGGGAGTGCGGTATCCTACAATGAGCAGTTCTTC,CATLSGSAVSYNEQFF